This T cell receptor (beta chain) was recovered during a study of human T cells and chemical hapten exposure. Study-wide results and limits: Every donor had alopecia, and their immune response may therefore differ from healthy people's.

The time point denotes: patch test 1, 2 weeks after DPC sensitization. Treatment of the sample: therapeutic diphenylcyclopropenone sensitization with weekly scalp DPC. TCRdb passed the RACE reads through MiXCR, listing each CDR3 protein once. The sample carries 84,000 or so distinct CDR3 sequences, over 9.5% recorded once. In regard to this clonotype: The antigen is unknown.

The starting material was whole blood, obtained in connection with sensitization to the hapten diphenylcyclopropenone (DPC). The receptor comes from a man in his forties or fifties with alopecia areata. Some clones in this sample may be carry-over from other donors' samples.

CDR3 nucleotides: TGTGCCAGCAGCCAAGACAGGGTTAGCACAGATACGCAGTATTTT. Translation gives CASSQDRVSTDTQYF. The chain joins TRBV7-2 to TRBJ2-3, with 7 bases identical to TRBD1. Trimming removed 5 bases from V and 0 bases from J; junction bases left unmatched: 5. CDR1 SGHTA and CDR2 FQGNSA come from the germline V gene. The length of the CDR3 is 15 residues.